The entry below gives a single T cell receptor beta chain sequence along with its context. These data are taken from a study of blood T cell repertoires in COVID-19. Overall study: Researchers got acute and convalescent COVID-19 samples from the United States, Italy and Spain. The cDNA or gDNA used as material had been derived from T cells, B-cell-depleted T cells, or PBMCs.

In the original processing: How many nucleated cells were present was estimated from reference gene primer amplification. Assay: immunoSEQ multiplex PCR; the TCRdb copy retains only in-frame clones and omits some. That table is the source of V, J and clone size, and D and trimming were worked out from the DNA. The table has some 150,000 clones, about 85% seen once; the top ten hold approximately 0.99%. Trimming at V came to 5 bases and at J to 2 bases, leaving 7 bases not matched to a gene. Germline values: CDR1 SGHDT, CDR2 YYEEEE. The CDR3 length is 15 residues. The specimen was peripheral blood. The receptor's source is a man aged 35 to 55 with acute or convalescent COVID-19. The genes are TRBV5-6 and TRBJ1-3, with 7 bases lining up with TRBD1. CDR3: CASSRRTGTGNTIYF. In nucleotides, the CDR3 is TGTGCCAGCAGTAGAAGGACAGGTACTGGAAACACCATATATTTT.